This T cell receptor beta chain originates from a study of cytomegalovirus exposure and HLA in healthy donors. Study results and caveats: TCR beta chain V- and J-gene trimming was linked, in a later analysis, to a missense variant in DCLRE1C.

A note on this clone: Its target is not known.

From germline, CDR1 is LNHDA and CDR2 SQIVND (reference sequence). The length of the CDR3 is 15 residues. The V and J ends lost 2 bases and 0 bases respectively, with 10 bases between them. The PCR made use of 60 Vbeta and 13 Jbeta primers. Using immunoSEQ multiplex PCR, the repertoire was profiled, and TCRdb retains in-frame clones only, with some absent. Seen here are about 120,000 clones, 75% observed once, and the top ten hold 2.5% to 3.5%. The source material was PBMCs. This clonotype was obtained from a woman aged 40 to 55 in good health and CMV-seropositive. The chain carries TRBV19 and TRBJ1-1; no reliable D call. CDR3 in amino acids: CASSIPGALNTEAFF. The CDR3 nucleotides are TGTGCCAGTAGTATACCCGGTGCCCTGAACACTGAAGCTTTCTTT. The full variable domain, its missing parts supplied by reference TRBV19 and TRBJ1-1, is DGGITQSPKYLFRKEGQNVTLSCEQNLNHDAMYWYRQDPGQGLRLIYYSQIVNDFQKGDIAEGYSVSREKKESFPLTVTSAQKNPTAFYLCASSIPGALNTEAFFGQGTRLTVV.